This TCR beta chain is from a study of T cells in Graves' hyperthyroidism and ophthalmopathy. Trimming removed 5 bases from V and 4 bases from J, with 9 bases in between. The germline CDR1 and CDR2 sequences are SGHTA and FQGTGA. This CDR3 contains 12 residues. Researchers amplified the TCR beta CDR3 regions from RNA transcripts. The HTBI primer set was used in a first-round RT-PCR of the TCR CDR3. MiXCR, run by TCRdb on the multiplex PCR reads, gives a single entry per CDR3 protein. Of around 50,000 distinct CDR3 sequences listed, approximately 48% were seen once; the top ten hold approximately 9.1%. Ophthalmopathy patients showed a Clinical Activity Score of at least 3, NOSPECS grade of at least 4 and duration under 3 months.

The specimen sequenced was blood. This chain uses TRBV7-3 with TRBJ2-7; the D gene is possibly TRBD1 (6 bases). This TCR derives from a woman between 45 and 60 years old with Graves' ophthalmopathy. The CDR3 here is CASSQQGYEQYF. As DNA, the CDR3 is TGTGCCAGCAGCCAACAGGGTTACGAGCAGTACTTC.